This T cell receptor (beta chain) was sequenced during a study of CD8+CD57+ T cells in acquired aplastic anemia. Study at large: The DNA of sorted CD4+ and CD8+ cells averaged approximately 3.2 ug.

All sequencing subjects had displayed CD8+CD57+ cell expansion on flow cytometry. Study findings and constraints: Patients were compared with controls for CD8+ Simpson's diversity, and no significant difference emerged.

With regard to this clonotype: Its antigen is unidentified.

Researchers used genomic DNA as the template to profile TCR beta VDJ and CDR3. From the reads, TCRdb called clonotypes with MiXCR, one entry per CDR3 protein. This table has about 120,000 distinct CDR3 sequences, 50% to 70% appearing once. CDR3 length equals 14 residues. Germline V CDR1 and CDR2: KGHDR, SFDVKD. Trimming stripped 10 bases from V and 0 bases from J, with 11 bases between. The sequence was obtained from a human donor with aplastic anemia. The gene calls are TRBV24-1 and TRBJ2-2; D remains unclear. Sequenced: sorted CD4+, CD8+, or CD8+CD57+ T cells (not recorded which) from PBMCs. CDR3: CATGLRTNTGELFF. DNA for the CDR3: TGTGCCACAGGCCTGAGGACGAACACCGGGGAGCTGTTTTTT.